This entry is about one T cell receptor (beta chain). TCRdb's table, derived via immunoSEQ multiplex PCR, lists solely in-frame clones and lacks some. The repertoire consists of 150,000 to 200,000 clones, with over 75% occurring once and the leading ten covering about 1.2%. The data are from a study of blood T cell repertoires in COVID-19. In germline, CDR1 is SEHNR, CDR2 FQNEAQ (reference sequence). With V trimmed by 10 bases and J by 0 bases, 9 bases remained unmatched. This CDR3 region has 15 residues. This TCR derives from a man in his 60s who had recovered from COVID-19. Sequenced sample: peripheral blood. The chain employs TRBV7-9 and TRBJ2-1; 7 bases align to TRBD2. The DNA of the CDR3 is TGTGCCACAATAGCCGGGGGGAGCTCCTACAATGAGCAGTTCTTC. This translates into CATIAGGSSYNEQFF.